This entry features one TCR beta chain sequence. Its antigen is not identified. These data come from a study of cytomegalovirus exposure and HLA in healthy donors. Study overall: Within an early data release were about 85 million unique TCRs drawn from HLA-typed donors.

Use of 60 Vbeta and 13 Jbeta primers characterized the PCR. The method was immunoSEQ multiplex PCR; TCRdb's version includes in-frame clones alone and lacks a portion of them. Here the sample spans around 150,000 clones, roughly 82% being singletons. Study-wide points: Some highly shared sequence variants likely arose as a pipeline artifact.

The sequencing sample was made of PBMCs. This receptor was taken from a man aged 50 or older in good health and CMV-seropositive.

The CDR3 loop reads CASSYWRYSYNEQFF. Here the CDR3 DNA reads TGTGCCAGCAGTTACTGGCGGTACTCCTACAATGAGCAGTTCTTC. The gene calls are TRBV27 and TRBJ2-1; no definite D call. Germline V gene lookup returns CDR1 MNHEY and CDR2 SMNVEV (reference sequence). Between the trimmed V and J ends, which lost 4 bases and 0 bases, there was a span of 10 bases. The CDR3 covers 15 residues.